This T cell receptor (beta chain) was identified in a study of T cells in Graves' hyperthyroidism and ophthalmopathy. The length of the CDR3 is 13 residues. V gave up 0 bases and J gave up 3 bases, with 5 bases separating them. In germline, CDR1 is KGHDR, CDR2 SFDVKD. PBMCs were derived from roughly 10 ml fresh peripheral blood. There were TCR beta CDR3 regions amplified from RNA transcripts. Initially, a first-round RT-PCR of the TCR CDR3 employed the HTBI primer set. Each CDR3 protein gets one entry after TCRdb re-called the multiplex PCR reads with MiXCR. The table lists about 480,000 distinct CDR3 sequences, approximately 15% of them singletons. Whole-study findings and limits: Most clonotypes expanded in thyroid above 0.001 were likewise present in blood. Model predictions of ophthalmopathy came a median roughly 6.4 months before onset.

At least ten counts were recorded for this clonotype. The antigen remains undetermined. The V call is TRBV24-1, the J call TRBJ2-7; no clear D gene. The sequence derives from a young woman with Graves' hyperthyroidism. The source material was blood. This CDR3 is CATSDLWGYEQYF. The CDR3 nucleotides read TGTGCCACCAGTGATTTGTGGGGCTACGAGCAGTACTTC.